These T cell receptor beta chains were read from a single sample in a study of blood T cells in healthy people across ages. Each CDR3 protein is one row after TCRdb ran MiXCR on the 5' RACE reads. This table holds about 1.5 million distinct CDR3 sequences, 42% found once. The source material was blood. These receptors all stem from a woman younger than 30 in good health. CDR3s include the opening cysteine and the closing phenylalanine or tryptophan. The D gene is left open where the match is weak. Size values are once, few and many counts, or a class for expanded clones, and some rows have none.

CDR3 protein: CASSPHPRGDTQYF
CDR3 DNA: TGTGCCAGCAGTCCCCACCCGCGAGGAGATACGCAGTATTTT
V gene: TRBV27
clone size: few
J gene: TRBJ2-3
CDR3 length: 14
D gene: .

CDR3 protein: CASSVTSGANIQYF
CDR3 DNA: TGTGCCAGCAGCGTGACCTCCGGGGCAAACATTCAGTACTTC
V gene: TRBV9
clone size: .
J gene: TRBJ2-4
CDR3 length: 14
D gene: .

CDR3 protein: CASSPRRAYEQYF
CDR3 DNA: TGTGCCAGCAGCCCTAGACGGGCCTACGAGCAGTACTTC
V gene: TRBV3-1
clone size: few
J gene: TRBJ2-7
CDR3 length: 13
D gene: .

CDR3 protein: CASSRNVNNEQYF
CDR3 DNA: TGTGCCAGCAGCAGGAACGTTAACAATGAGCAGTACTTC
V gene: TRBV7-9
clone size: few
J gene: TRBJ2-5
CDR3 length: 13
D gene: .

CDR3 protein: CATSHPSSTDTQYF
CDR3 DNA: TGTGCCACCAGTCATCCCTCTAGCACAGATACGCAGTATTTT
V gene: TRBV15
clone size: .
J gene: TRBJ2-3
CDR3 length: 14
D gene: .

CDR3 protein: CASSLNPKGTDTQYF
CDR3 DNA: TGTGCCAGCAGTTTAAACCCGAAGGGGACAGATACGCAGTATTTT
V gene: TRBV12-3/TRBV12-4
clone size: .
J gene: TRBJ2-3
CDR3 length: 15
D gene: .

CDR3 protein: CASSLYSAGANVLTF
CDR3 DNA: TGTGCCAGCAGTTTATACAGTGCTGGGGCCAACGTCCTGACTTTC
V gene: TRBV27
clone size: many
J gene: TRBJ2-6
CDR3 length: 15
D gene: .

CDR3 protein: CATSLGSGPLGEQYF
CDR3 DNA: TGTGCCACCAGCCTGGGTAGCGGGCCCCTCGGCGAGCAGTACTTC
V gene: TRBV10-3
clone size: .
J gene: TRBJ2-7
CDR3 length: 15
D gene: TRBD2

CDR3 protein: CASNPTGMNTEAFF
CDR3 DNA: TGTGCCAGCAACCCGACAGGGATGAACACTGAAGCTTTCTTT
V gene: TRBV6-6
clone size: .
J gene: TRBJ1-1
CDR3 length: 14
D gene: TRBD1

CDR3 protein: CASSPAGGRTTDTQYF
CDR3 DNA: TGTGCCAGCAGCCCCGCTGGGGGGCGAACGACAGATACGCAGTATTTT
V gene: TRBV3-1
clone size: few
J gene: TRBJ2-3
CDR3 length: 16
D gene: .

CDR3 protein: CASSGQGLPTYEQYF
CDR3 DNA: TGTGCCAGCTCTGGACAGGGGCTTCCTACCTACGAGCAGTACTTC
V gene: TRBV27
clone size: .
J gene: TRBJ2-7
CDR3 length: 15
D gene: TRBD1

CDR3 protein: CASSASREFGGYTF
CDR3 DNA: TGTGCCAGCAGTGCTTCCAGGGAGTTTGGTGGCTACACCTTC
V gene: TRBV2
clone size: .
J gene: TRBJ1-2
CDR3 length: 14
D gene: .

CDR3 protein: CSARDLQAGAEAFF
CDR3 DNA: TGCAGTGCTAGAGACCTCCAGGCGGGGGCTGAAGCTTTCTTT
V gene: TRBV20-1
clone size: .
J gene: TRBJ1-1
CDR3 length: 14
D gene: .

CDR3 protein: CATRGNYGYTF
CDR3 DNA: TGTGCGACAAGAGGCAATTATGGCTACACCTTC
V gene: TRBV2
clone size: .
J gene: TRBJ1-2
CDR3 length: 11
D gene: .

CDR3 protein: CSARDRRGDQGAFF
CDR3 DNA: TGCAGTGCTAGAGATCGGAGGGGGGATCAGGGGGCTTTCTTT
V gene: TRBV20-1
clone size: .
J gene: TRBJ1-1
CDR3 length: 14
D gene: .

CDR3 protein: CAISEAVGTEAFF
CDR3 DNA: TGTGCCATCAGTGAGGCGGTCGGCACTGAAGCTTTCTTT
V gene: TRBV10-3
clone size: few
J gene: TRBJ1-1
CDR3 length: 13
D gene: .

CDR3 protein: CASSLGLGQGALGNGYTF
CDR3 DNA: TGTGCCAGCAGCTTAGGTTTGGGACAGGGGGCCCTAGGGAATGGCTACACCTTC
V gene: TRBV7-6
clone size: few
J gene: TRBJ1-2
CDR3 length: 18
D gene: TRBD1